This entry features one T cell receptor beta chain sequence. Its antigen is not yet known. Per-nucleotide qualities are absent, and no much larger clonotype sits a single base away. The entire amount of isolated RNA was reverse transcribed using the High Capacity cDNA Reverse Transcription Kit, so the sequenced TCRB transcripts were expressed ones. Naive, central memory and regulatory T cell samples underwent deep immunoSEQ sequencing, averaging around 3.9 million total reads per sample. After sorted cells were lysed in RLT buffer, RNA was extracted with DNase-treated RNeasy Micro or Mini kits, with the choice depending on cell number. Each cell subset was processed on its own to prevent cross-contamination, while patient and healthy donor samples were processed together. The immunoSEQ multiplex PCR was used to amplify TCRB sequences from cDNA, generating 87-bp fragments that spanned the CDR3 region. The amplicons were sequenced using the Illumina HiSeq platform. The published analysis was carried out like this. Synthetic template baselines were used to correct PCR bias computationally, reads within Hamming distance 2 were collapsed, and singletons that could not be merged were discarded. By aligning reads against IMGT, V, D and J genes, CDR3 length, and insertions or deletions at six rearrangement sites were assigned. Within each subset, clonotype counts were normalized to sorted cell number, and only after that were true diversity and Gini coefficients computed with the tcR R package. The overlap coefficient, calculated on TCRB nucleotide sequences, was used to measure repertoire sharing. Held by TCRdb, this immuneACCESS table contains in-frame sequences only and omits some clones. Under half of the omission traces to an unresolved V gene where checked; the cause of the rest is unknown. The DNA gave D and trimming, while V, J and clone size come from that table. In all, the sample holds approximately 170,000 clones, and roughly 8% of those were seen once. The biggest ten clones account for about 0.95% of the sample.

Each donor gave one peripheral blood draw, averaging around 120 mL, which was collected into heparinised tubes. Naive, central memory, regulatory and stem cell-like memory CD4+ T cells were sorted on a BD FACSAria II using a panel including CD45RO, CCR7, CD25, CD127, CD95 and CD27. All sorted populations exceeded 98% purity. PBMCs were isolated right away by Lymphoprep density gradient centrifugation and were stained directly, without culture. So that batch effects would be minimized, each experiment stained and sorted samples in pairs, pairing one healthy donor with one patient. This sample is part of a study of beta chain features in type 1 diabetes (dated by TCRdb to the late 2010s). About the full investigation: Mean age, gender distribution, total cell number and subset yield were not different between patients and healthy donors. A total of over 95,000,000 sorted cells were examined across all samples, and RNA yield correlated strongly with the number of cells per subset. The study compared TCRB repertoires of sorted circulating CD4+ T cell subsets between recently diagnosed type 1 diabetes patients and matched healthy donors. Regulatory and stem cell-like memory subsets were obtained from only 8 patients and roughly 8 healthy donors, while naive and central memory subsets were obtained from all 30 or so donors.

The CDR3, from cysteine to phenylalanine, totals 15 residues. Left in the record is the CDR3 DNA by itself, 45 bases read in frame from the first base. CDR1 and CDR2 are read off the germline V gene as MNHEY and SVGAGI. Findings and caveats that apply to the study as a whole: Because cDNA rather than genomic DNA was sequenced, highly expressing activated cells could have been over-represented, although no difference in activation and CD3 levels was found between groups. Naive, central memory and regulatory TCRB repertoires appeared to be more similar among patients than among healthy donors. Fewer insertions and more nucleotide deletions at VDJ recombination sites were observed in patients with type 1 diabetes, implying thymic rearrangement abnormalities. Because small numbers of individuals were included in the HLA sub-analyses, any influence of HLA type on TCRB rearrangement was left unresolved. PCR might favor shorter templates, but patient and control samples were amplified and corrected together, so any skew would affect both groups equally. Type 1 diabetes patients showed a moderate but significant shortening of TCRB CDR3 length in all four CD4+ subsets.

The clonotype originates from a woman in her thirties or forties with type 1 diabetes. The sequenced sample was central memory CD4+ T cells from blood. This receptor chain uses TRBV6-5 and TRBJ2-5; perhaps TRBD2 is the D gene, with 6 bases matching. The DNA is as follows: TGTATTACCGGGCTCGCGGGAATGGTAGGAGAGACCCAGTACTTC. This gives the protein CITGLAGMVGETQYF.